This T cell receptor (beta chain) was profiled in a study of blood T cell repertoires in COVID-19. This clone was detected once. The sample contains more than one DNA sequence encoding this CDR3. This CDR3 contains 16 residues. Germline V gene lookup returns CDR1 SGHRS and CDR2 YFSETQ. After removal of 0 bases from V and 0 bases from J, the junction contained 2 bases not matched to a gene. The repertoire was sequenced with immunoSEQ multiplex PCR; TCRdb's copy has only in-frame clones and lacks some. The table includes 300,000 or so clones, around four fifths detected once. V is TRBV5-1 and J is TRBJ2-1; 8 bases line up with TRBD2. The receptor's source is a woman in her forties or fifties with acute or convalescent COVID-19. Specimen: peripheral blood. The CDR3 is CASSLGGGSSYNEQFF. In DNA form, the CDR3 reads TGCGCCAGCAGCTTGGGCGGGGGGAGCTCCTACAATGAGCAGTTCTTC.